A selection of T cell receptor beta chains follows, all from one sample in a study of cytomegalovirus exposure and HLA in healthy donors. Data came from immunoSEQ multiplex PCR; TCRdb stores just in-frame clones and leaves some out. The table records about 72,000 clones, around 80% of them present only once. Source material: PBMCs. The source of these receptors is a man in his late teens or twenties in good health and CMV-seronegative. CDR3s include the opening cysteine and the closing phenylalanine or tryptophan. A D gene is named only where the DNA matches it firmly. Rows give clone size only sometimes, using once, few, many, or a class for an expanded clone.

-	TRBV6-5	-	13	TRBJ2-7	TGTGCCAGCAGTAAGGGAGCCCACTACGAGCAGTACTTC	CASSKGAHYEQYF
TRBD1	TRBV5-1	-	16	TRBJ1-1	TGCGCCAGCAGCACAGGGGGCGCCGGGTGGAACGCTGAAGCTTTCTTT	CASSTGGAGWNAEAFF
-	TRBV6-1	-	17	TRBJ2-5	TGTGCCAGCAGTGAGGGATACATGTACCAGGGCCGGGAGACCCAGTACTTC	CASSEGYMYQGRETQYF
TRBD2	TRBV7-2	few	14	TRBJ2-1	TGTGCCAGCAGCTCCCGCGGGGGGGATAATGAGCAGTTCTTC	CASSSRGGDNEQFF
-	TRBV5-6	few	14	TRBJ2-1	TGTGCCAGCAGCCAGACCAATAGCGTGGATGAGCAGTTCTTC	CASSQTNSVDEQFF
-	TRBV10-3	few	14	TRBJ2-7	TGTGCCGCCTTCCATGATGGGGAGTCCTACGAGCAGTACTTC	CAAFHDGESYEQYF
-	TRBV30	-	14	TRBJ1-1	TGTGCCTGGAGCCCCGGGACACAGAACACTGAAGCTTTCTTT	CAWSPGTQNTEAFF
TRBD1	TRBV10-2	-	13	TRBJ1-2	TGCGCCAGCAGTGAGGACAGGGTTCAGGGCTACACCTTC	CASSEDRVQGYTF
TRBD1	TRBV2	-	14	TRBJ2-7	TGTGCCAGCAGACGGGACAGGAACTCCTACGAGCAGTACTTC	CASRRDRNSYEQYF
-	TRBV5-6	-	14	TRBJ1-4	TGTGCCAGCAGTCAGACACTGACTAATGAAAAACTGTTTTTT	CASSQTLTNEKLFF
TRBD2	TRBV10-3	-	13	TRBJ2-1	TGTGCCATCAGGGGACTAGGAGGCCATGAGCAGTTCTTC	CAIRGLGGHEQFF
TRBD1	TRBV19	-	17	TRBJ1-1	TGTGCCAGTAGTACACAACAGGGGCCACCAAATAACACTGAAGCTTTCTTT	CASSTQQGPPNNTEAFF
TRBD1	TRBV11-1	-	18	TRBJ2-2	TGTGCCAGCAGCTTACCGCGCCGGGACAGGGTATCAACCGGGGAGCTGTTTTTT	CASSLPRRDRVSTGELFF
TRBD2	TRBV5-4	-	14	TRBJ2-7	TGTGCCACACAGACTAGCGGGGGATCCTACGAGCAGTACTTC	CATQTSGGSYEQYF
-	TRBV7-2	-	14	TRBJ1-6	TGTGCCAGCAATACAGGGCACCGAAGGACACCCCTCCACTTT	CASNTGHRRTPLHF
-	TRBV30	few	12	TRBJ1-1	TGTGCCGGTGAACAGGGGAACACTGAAGCTTTCTTT	CAGEQGNTEAFF
TRBD1	TRBV2	-	14	TRBJ1-2	TGTGCCAGCGTAGGGACAGGGGCTAACTATGGCTACACCTTC	CASVGTGANYGYTF
-	TRBV5-1	-	16	TRBJ2-6	TGCGCCAGCAGCTTTGAGGGGAGGTCTGGGGCCAACGTCCTGACTTTC	CASSFEGRSGANVLTF
TRBD1	TRBV7-9	-	15	TRBJ2-3	TGTGCCAGCAGCCCGACAGGGGGCAGAACAGATACGCAGTATTTT	CASSPTGGRTDTQYF
TRBD2	TRBV7-6	-	14	TRBJ2-5	TGTGCCAGCAGCTTAGTCTCCGGGGGGGAGACCCAGTACTTC	CASSLVSGGETQYF
TRBD1	TRBV7-9	-	13	TRBJ2-7	TGTGCCAGCACACCGACAGGGGGAGGAGAGCAGTACTTC	CASTPTGGGEQYF
-	TRBV6-5	-	14	TRBJ2-5	TGTGCCAGCAGGGCTACAGCCTACCAAGAGACCCAGTACTTC	CASRATAYQETQYF
-	TRBV4-3	-	17	TRBJ2-2	TGCGCCAGCAGCCGGAAGTCCGGGTTAGGAATTTCCGGGGAGCTGTTTTTT	CASSRKSGLGISGELFF
-	TRBV19	-	9	TRBJ1-2	TGTGCCACCGGCTATGGCTACACCTTC	CATGYGYTF
TRBD2	TRBV4-3	-	16	TRBJ2-7	TGCGCCAGCAGCCAAGAGGTGGTAGCGGGATTTTACGAGCAGTACTTC	CASSQEVVAGFYEQYF
-	TRBV29-1	few	13	TRBJ1-1	TGCAGCGTTGAAAATTCGGGAAGGACGTCGGCTTTCTTT	CSVENSGRTSAFF
-	TRBV10-1	-	17	TRBJ1-5	TGCGCCAGCAGAAAGGACAGACTAACCGGAAGCAATCAGCCCCAGCATTTT	CASRKDRLTGSNQPQHF
-	TRBV5-4	-	11	TRBJ1-1	TGTGCCAGCAGCTTTGGGCCTGAAGCTTTCTTT	CASSFGPEAFF
-	TRBV6-5	-	14	TRBJ1-2	TGTGCCAGCAGTGAAGTGAGGGGGAACTATGGCTACACCTTC	CASSEVRGNYGYTF
TRBD1	TRBV6-5	-	14	TRBJ1-4	TGTGCCAGCAGCCCCGACAGGGACCGACAGCAACTGTTTTTT	CASSPDRDRQQLFF
TRBD1	TRBV7-9	-	17	TRBJ1-1	TGTGCCAGCAGCCGGAGGACAGGGCGTCTCCCGAACACTGAAGCTTTCTTT	CASSRRTGRLPNTEAFF
-	TRBV6-5	-	14	TRBJ1-1	TGTGCCAGCAGGCTATACAGGGATATCACTGAAGCTTTCTTT	CASRLYRDITEAFF
TRBD1	TRBV7-2	-	17	TRBJ2-3	TGTGCCAGCAGCTTAGACCCAACAGGGGGCGTACGGGATACGCAGTATTTT	CASSLDPTGGVRDTQYF
TRBD1	TRBV30	-	13	TRBJ1-1	TGTGCCTTGAGACAGGGGGGGTTAACTGAAGCTTTCTTT	CALRQGGLTEAFF
-	TRBV7-2	once	16	TRBJ1-2	TGTGCCAGCAGACCCCCCGCCACATTAAAAGGGGATGGCTACACCTTC	CASRPPATLKGDGYTF
-	TRBV2	-	14	TRBJ2-2	TGTGCCAGCAGTGGGCAGGGGCGCACCGGGGAGCTGTTTTTT	CASSGQGRTGELFF
-	TRBV6-5	-	14	TRBJ1-1	TGTGCCAGCAGTTACCCCGCTGGGAGCACTGAAGCTTTCTTT	CASSYPAGSTEAFF
TRBD1	TRBV6-1	few	18	TRBJ1-4	TGTGCCAGCAGTGAAGTACAGGGGGCGAGTAACGCTAATGAAAAACTGTTTTTT	CASSEVQGASNANEKLFF
-	TRBV5-1	-	14	TRBJ2-5	TGCGCCAGCAGCCAATGGGGGGTTACGGGGACCCAGTACTTC	CASSQWGVTGTQYF
TRBD2	TRBV6-6	few	15	TRBJ2-7	TGTGCCAGCAGTGCGACTAGCGGGGGCCCTTACGAGCAGTACTTC	CASSATSGGPYEQYF
-	TRBV6-6	-	14	TRBJ1-5	TGTGCCGGAAACCGGGGAAATAGCAATCAGCCCCAGCATTTT	CAGNRGNSNQPQHF
-	TRBV2	-	11	TRBJ2-7	TGTGCCAGCAGTAGCCTAAACGAGCAGTACTTC	CASSSLNEQYF
TRBD2	TRBV5-6	-	15	TRBJ2-7	TGTGCCAGCAGCTTGGGACTAGCAGAGACCTACGAGCAGTACTTC	CASSLGLAETYEQYF
TRBD2	TRBV2	-	13	TRBJ2-7	TGTGCCAGCAGGATAGCGGGTACCTACGAGCAGTACTTC	CASRIAGTYEQYF
TRBD1	TRBV28	once	17	TRBJ2-7	TGTGCCAGCAGTAAAACCCCAGGGACAGAACCTTCCTACGAGCAGTACTTC	CASSKTPGTEPSYEQYF
TRBD2	TRBV4-1	-	14	TRBJ2-7	TGCGCCAGCAGCCAAATTAGCGGGGGATACGAGCAGTACTTC	CASSQISGGYEQYF
TRBD1	TRBV6-5	-	14	TRBJ2-3	TGTGCCAGCAGTAACCGGGACAGGGGGGATACGCAGTATTTT	CASSNRDRGDTQYF
-	TRBV30	-	13	TRBJ2-3	TGTGCCTGGACTAGTAAATATACAGATACGCAGTATTTT	CAWTSKYTDTQYF
-	TRBV7-9	once	15	TRBJ1-2	TGTGCCAGCAGCTCCGCCCAGGGCTCTAACTATGGCTACACCTTC	CASSSAQGSNYGYTF
TRBD2	TRBV7-2	-	17	TRBJ2-1	TGTGCCAGCAGCTTATTTTTAGGGACTACGGCGTCAAATGAGCAGTTCTTC	CASSLFLGTTASNEQFF
-	TRBV10-2	-	19	TRBJ2-1	TGCGCCAGCAGTGAGTCTTATCACCCCGGGGTCTCGATAGGGAATGAGCAGTTCTTC	CASSESYHPGVSIGNEQFF
TRBD1	TRBV7-3	-	17	TRBJ2-1	TGTGCCAGCAGCCAGGACAGGGGGAGAGGATCTTCTCATGAGCAGTTCTTC	CASSQDRGRGSSHEQFF
-	TRBV11-3	-	16	TRBJ2-1	TGTGCCAGCAGCTTAGTATTCTCGGGAGATATAAATGAGCAGTTCTTC	CASSLVFSGDINEQFF
-	TRBV18	once	14	TRBJ2-5	TGTGCCAGCTCCCCCAGGAGCGGCCAAGAGACCCAGTACTTC	CASSPRSGQETQYF
TRBD2	TRBV28	-	13	TRBJ2-7	TGTGCCAGCAGCGGGGGGGCCAAATACGAGCAGTACTTC	CASSGGAKYEQYF